Listed below are T cell receptor beta chains from one sample, sequenced in a study of liver allograft versus peripheral blood T cells. MiXCR, run by TCRdb on the reads, gives a single entry per CDR3 protein. This sample yields thousands of distinct CDR3 sequences, of which roughly 15% are seen a single time; approximately 45% belongs to the top ten. All receptors come from a human patient who had a liver transplant. T cells may partly derive from the graft donor. Both conserved end residues are trimmed from each CDR3. The size of a clone is reported for some rows only, either as once, few or many, or as a class for expanded clones.

V gene: TRBV6-5; J gene: TRBJ1-1; clone size: medium-sized; CDR3 protein: ASSQGTPNTEAF
V gene: TRBV11-2; J gene: TRBJ2-7; clone size: medium-sized; CDR3 protein: ASRGVPYVKVEQY
V gene: TRBV7-2; J gene: TRBJ2-7; clone size: medium-sized; CDR3 protein: ASSLRRGSSYEQY
V gene: TRBV27; J gene: TRBJ2-7; clone size: medium-sized; CDR3 protein: ASSPDWGIYSYEQY
V gene: TRBV9; J gene: TRBJ1-1; clone size: NA; CDR3 protein: ASSVASRGNTEAF
V gene: TRBV12-3/TRBV12-4; J gene: TRBJ1-2; clone size: NA; CDR3 protein: ASSPSLGFGYT
V gene: TRBV27; J gene: TRBJ2-7; clone size: NA; CDR3 protein: ASSSNGRPHEQY
V gene: TRBV6-5; J gene: TRBJ2-7; clone size: NA; CDR3 protein: ASSYGQGLEQY
V gene: TRBV6-5; J gene: TRBJ2-3; clone size: NA; CDR3 protein: ASSSGGDTQY
V gene: TRBV27; J gene: TRBJ1-2; clone size: medium-sized; CDR3 protein: ASNPGDRAYGYT
V gene: TRBV6-1; J gene: TRBJ1-5; clone size: medium-sized; CDR3 protein: ASSDWGGRLPQH
V gene: TRBV7-9; J gene: TRBJ2-7; clone size: many; CDR3 protein: ASSLLIGYSYEQY
V gene: TRBV5-6; J gene: TRBJ2-3; clone size: medium-sized; CDR3 protein: ASSFWRFTDTQY
V gene: TRBV5-6; J gene: TRBJ2-7; clone size: many; CDR3 protein: ASSLVREGVYEQY
V gene: TRBV6-5; J gene: TRBJ2-7; clone size: medium-sized; CDR3 protein: ATTPGPRVYEQY
V gene: TRBV2; J gene: TRBJ2-7; clone size: few; CDR3 protein: ASRVVGLPYEQY
V gene: TRBV10-3; J gene: TRBJ2-7; clone size: medium-sized; CDR3 protein: AISVGGEYEQY
V gene: TRBV5-5; J gene: TRBJ2-7; clone size: few; CDR3 protein: ASSYLRASGRGNEQY
V gene: TRBV5-6; J gene: TRBJ2-7; clone size: many; CDR3 protein: ASSRGPHEQY
V gene: TRBV6-5; J gene: TRBJ2-2; clone size: many; CDR3 protein: ASSYDGELF
V gene: TRBV9; J gene: TRBJ1-5; clone size: few; CDR3 protein: ASSVTSAQPQH
V gene: TRBV6-5; J gene: TRBJ1-5; clone size: large; CDR3 protein: ASNSDSSNQPQH
V gene: TRBV6-2/TRBV6-3; J gene: TRBJ1-6; clone size: medium-sized; CDR3 protein: ASSYDAWYNSPLH
V gene: TRBV27; J gene: TRBJ2-7; clone size: many; CDR3 protein: ASSPAGTGQY
V gene: TRBV2; J gene: TRBJ2-7; clone size: NA; CDR3 protein: ASGRTSGRIGEQY
V gene: TRBV16; J gene: TRBJ2-7; clone size: many; CDR3 protein: ASSSDRPVTIAYEQY
V gene: TRBV6-6; J gene: TRBJ2-7; clone size: medium-sized; CDR3 protein: ASSYAYEQY
V gene: TRBV10-3; J gene: TRBJ1-1; clone size: hyperexpanded; CDR3 protein: AISETGTVNTEAF
V gene: TRBV6-5; J gene: TRBJ1-1; clone size: medium-sized; CDR3 protein: ASSYGSERAEAF
V gene: TRBV29-1; J gene: TRBJ2-2; clone size: few; CDR3 protein: SVAGYAGELF
V gene: TRBV29-1; J gene: TRBJ2-7; clone size: medium-sized; CDR3 protein: SVEGQGHEQY
V gene: TRBV28; J gene: TRBJ1-2; clone size: few; CDR3 protein: ASSLGGDYGYT
V gene: TRBV18; J gene: TRBJ2-2; clone size: few; CDR3 protein: ASPGPNTGELF
V gene: TRBV7-9; J gene: TRBJ2-7; clone size: medium-sized; CDR3 protein: ASSLEGSKAPYEQY
V gene: TRBV6-1; J gene: TRBJ1-1; clone size: medium-sized; CDR3 protein: ASSEVGEAF